The clone carrying this TCR beta chain was counted between two and nine times. The antigen is undetermined. Sample-barcoded 5' priming and a J-beta primer mix drove a second PCR of about 7 to 11 cycles. Tagging of each cDNA molecule was performed by a template-switch adaptor with 12 random nucleotides. Samples each returned at least 2.5 million CDR3-containing paired-end reads. MiXCR was run by TCRdb on the 5' RACE reads, yielding one entry per CDR3 protein. The sample holds some 1,500,000 distinct CDR3 sequences, 42% seen once. No fewer than 6.5 million PBMCs went into each sample. The V and J ends lost 5 bases and 7 bases, in that order; junction bases with no gene match: 7. CDR1 and CDR2 (germline): MNHEY, SMNVEV (reference sequence). CDR3 length: 16 amino acids. This specimen comes from a study of blood T cells in healthy people across ages. Regarding the study as a whole: Long-lived donors exceeded aged donors in naive CD4+ cells and diversity.

Sequencing was done on a sample of blood. The chain links TRBV27 to TRBJ2-3; the match to TRBD2 covers 15 bases. The sequence derives from a woman aged 18-29 years in good health. The CDR3 protein is CASSLTGTSGRYTQYF. The CDR3 DNA reads as TGTGCCAGCAGTCTCACAGGGACTAGCGGGAGGTATACGCAGTATTTT.